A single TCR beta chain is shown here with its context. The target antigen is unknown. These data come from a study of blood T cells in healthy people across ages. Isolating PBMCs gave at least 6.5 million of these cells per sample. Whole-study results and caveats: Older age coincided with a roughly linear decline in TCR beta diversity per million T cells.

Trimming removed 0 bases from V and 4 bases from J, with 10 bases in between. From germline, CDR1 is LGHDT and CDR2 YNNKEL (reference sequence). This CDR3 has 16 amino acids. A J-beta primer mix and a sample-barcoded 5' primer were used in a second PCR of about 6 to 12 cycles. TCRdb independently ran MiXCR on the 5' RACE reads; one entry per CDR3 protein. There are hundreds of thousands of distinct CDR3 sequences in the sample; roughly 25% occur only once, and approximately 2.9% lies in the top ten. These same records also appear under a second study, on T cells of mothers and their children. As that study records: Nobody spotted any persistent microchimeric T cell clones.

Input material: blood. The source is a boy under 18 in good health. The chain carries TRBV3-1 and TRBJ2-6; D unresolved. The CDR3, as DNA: TGTGCCAGCAGCCAAGACGGCAGCTACGGGGCCAACGTCCTGACTTTC. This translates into CASSQDGSYGANVLTF.